The 7 T cell receptor beta chains in this list originate from one sample, sequenced in a study of shared clonotypes between healthy human individuals. Method: immunoSEQ multiplex PCR; TCRdb's copy keeps in-frame clones and lacks some. This table has approximately 980,000 clones, 76% appearing once. Specimen: memory CD4+ T cells sorted from blood. As to subset: CD45RA-negative fraction. The receptor set was obtained from a man between 18 and 29 years old in good health.

This chain uses TRBV30 with TRBJ2-3; weak D call: TRBD1 (7 bases). Per germline, CDR1 GTSNPN and CDR2 SVGIG (reference sequence). This CDR3 is built from 15 residues. Trimming pared 5 bases from V and 0 bases from J, leaving 15 bases between. In DNA, the CDR3 is TGTGCCTGGGACCAGACAGGGACTAGCACAGATACGCAGTATTTT. It encodes CAWDQTGTSTDTQYF. Filled out from reference TRBV30 and TRBJ2-3, the complete variable domain reads SQTIHQWPATLVQPVGSPLSLECTVEGTSNPNLYWYRQAAGRGLQLLFYSVGIGQISSEVPQNLSASRPQDRQFILSSKKLLLSDSGFYLCAWDQTGTSTDTQYFGPGTRLTVL.

This chain connects TRBV6-5 to TRBJ2-7, with D hard to call. The germline V gene has CDR1 MNHEY and CDR2 SVGAGI. The V and J ends lost 5 bases and 0 bases respectively, with 14 bases between them. This CDR3 is 15 amino acids long. CDR3 nucleotides: TGTGCCAGCAGTAAGCTCCAAGGCACCTCCTACGAGCAGTACTTC. Translated: CASSKLQGTSYEQYF.

The chain recombines TRBV7-2 with TRBJ2-7; weak D call: TRBD2 (6 bases). CDR1 is SGHTA, CDR2 FQGNSA, per germline. The CDR3 spans 14 residues. Trimming left V 1 base short and J 4 bases short, with 11 bases between. CDR3 in amino acids: CASSLGLALYEQYF. The CDR3 bases are TGTGCCAGCAGCTTAGGGCTAGCGTTATACGAGCAGTACTTC.

The sample holds one count of this clone. The J gene is TRBJ2-3, the V gene TRBV9; 9 nucleotides match TRBD2. This CDR3 has 16 residues. V lost 7 bases to trimming and J lost 4 bases; unmatched junction nucleotides: 13. Germline-derived CDR1 and CDR2 are SGDLS and YYNGEE. CDR3 DNA sequence: TGTGCCAGCGGACCCTCCATGACTAGCGGAGCAGATACGCAGTATTTT. This encodes CASGPSMTSGADTQYF.

This chain joins TRBV28 and TRBJ2-3; TRBD1 matches at 10 bases. J lost 3 bases, V lost 5 bases, and 5 bases had no gene match. Germline lookup yields CDR1 MDHEN and CDR2 SYDVKM. The CDR3 covers 15 residues. The CDR3 sequence: CASSLGGQGTDTQYF. The CDR3 coding sequence is TGTGCCAGCAGTCTAGGGGGACAGGGGACAGATACGCAGTATTTT.

This clone came up a few times. The rearrangement joins TRBV9 to TRBJ2-1, with no clear D. The CDR3 sequence is 15 residues long. V lost 3 bases and J lost 2, with 12 bases in between. Germline V lookup: CDR1 SGDLS, CDR2 YYNGEE. The CDR3 sequence is CASSGRWAPYNEQFF. CDR3 DNA sequence: TGTGCCAGCAGCGGTAGGTGGGCCCCCTACAATGAGCAGTTCTTC.

This chain joins TRBV30 and TRBJ2-2; D may be TRBD1 or TRBD2 (7 bases each). The CDR3 consists of 13 residues. Germline CDR1 is GTSNPN and CDR2 is SVGIG (reference sequence). V was trimmed by 4 bases and J by 9 bases, leaving 15 bases between them. The CDR3 region has the DNA TGTGCCTGGACCAGGGGGGGACGGAGGGAGCTGTTTTTT. It encodes CAWTRGGRRELFF.